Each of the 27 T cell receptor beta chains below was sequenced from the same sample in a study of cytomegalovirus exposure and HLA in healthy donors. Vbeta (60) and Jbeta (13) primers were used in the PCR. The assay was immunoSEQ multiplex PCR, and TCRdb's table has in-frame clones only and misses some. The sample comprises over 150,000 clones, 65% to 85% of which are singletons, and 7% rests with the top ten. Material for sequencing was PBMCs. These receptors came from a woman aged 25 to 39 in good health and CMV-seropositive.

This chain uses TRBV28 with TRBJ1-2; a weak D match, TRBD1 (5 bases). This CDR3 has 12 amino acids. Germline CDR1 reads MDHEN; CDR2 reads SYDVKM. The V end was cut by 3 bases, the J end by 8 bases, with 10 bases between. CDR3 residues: CASSFAGNGYTF. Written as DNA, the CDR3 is TGTGCCAGCAGTTTTGCAGGGAACGGCTACACCTTC.

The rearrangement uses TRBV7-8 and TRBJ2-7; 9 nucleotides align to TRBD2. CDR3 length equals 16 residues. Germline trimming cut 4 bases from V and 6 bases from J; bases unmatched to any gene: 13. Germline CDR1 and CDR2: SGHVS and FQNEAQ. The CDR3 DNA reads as TGTGCCAGCAGCTGGCCGGGACTAGCTTTGGAGGCCGAGCAGTACTTC. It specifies CASSWPGLALEAEQYF.

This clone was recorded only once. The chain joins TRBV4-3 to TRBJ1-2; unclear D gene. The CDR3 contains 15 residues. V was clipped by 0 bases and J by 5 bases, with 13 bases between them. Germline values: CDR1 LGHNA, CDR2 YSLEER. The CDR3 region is CASSQELPSRYGYTF. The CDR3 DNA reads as TGCGCCAGCAGCCAAGAGTTACCTTCCAGGTATGGCTACACCTTC.

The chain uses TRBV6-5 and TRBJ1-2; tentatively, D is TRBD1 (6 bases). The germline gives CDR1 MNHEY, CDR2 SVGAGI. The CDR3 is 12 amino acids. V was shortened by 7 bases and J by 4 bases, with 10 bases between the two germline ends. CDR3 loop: CASTLDSYGYTF. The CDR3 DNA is TGTGCCAGCACCTTGGACAGCTATGGCTACACCTTC.

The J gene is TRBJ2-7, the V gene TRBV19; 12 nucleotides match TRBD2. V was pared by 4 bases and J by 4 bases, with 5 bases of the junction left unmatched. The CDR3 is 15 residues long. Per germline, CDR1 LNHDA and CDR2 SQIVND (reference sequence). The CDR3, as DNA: TGTGCCAGTAGTAATGGACTAGCGGGGCCATACGAGCAGTACTTC. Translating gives CASSNGLAGPYEQYF. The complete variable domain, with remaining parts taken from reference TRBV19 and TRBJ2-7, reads DGGITQSPKYLFRKEGQNVTLSCEQNLNHDAMYWYRQDPGQGLRLIYYSQIVNDFQKGDIAEGYSVSREKKESFPLTVTSAQKNPTAFYLCASSNGLAGPYEQYFGPGTRLTVT.

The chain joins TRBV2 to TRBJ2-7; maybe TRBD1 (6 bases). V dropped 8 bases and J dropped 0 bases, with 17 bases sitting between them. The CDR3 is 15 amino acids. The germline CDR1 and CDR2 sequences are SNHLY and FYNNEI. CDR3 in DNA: TGTGCCAGCGTAACGAACCGGGACACCTCCTACGAGCAGTACTTC. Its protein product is CASVTNRDTSYEQYF.

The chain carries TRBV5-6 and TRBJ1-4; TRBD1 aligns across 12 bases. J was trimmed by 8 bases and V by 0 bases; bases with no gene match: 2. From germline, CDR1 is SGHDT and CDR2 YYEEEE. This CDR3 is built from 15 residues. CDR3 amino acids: CASSLAGTGGEKLFF. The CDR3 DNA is TGTGCCAGCAGCTTGGCCGGGACAGGGGGCGAAAAACTGTTTTTT.

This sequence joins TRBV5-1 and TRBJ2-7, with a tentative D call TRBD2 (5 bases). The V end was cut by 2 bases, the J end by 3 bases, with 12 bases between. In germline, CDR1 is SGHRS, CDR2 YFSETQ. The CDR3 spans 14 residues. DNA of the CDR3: TGCGCCAGCAGCTTAGTGACGAGGGTCTACGAGCAGTACTTC. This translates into CASSLVTRVYEQYF.

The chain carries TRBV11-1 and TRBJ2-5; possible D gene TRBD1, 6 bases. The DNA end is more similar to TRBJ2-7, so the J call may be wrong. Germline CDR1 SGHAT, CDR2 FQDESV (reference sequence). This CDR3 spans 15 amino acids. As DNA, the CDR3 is TGTGCCAGCAGCTTATTACCAGGGGTATCCTACGAGCAGTACTTC. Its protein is CASSLLPGVSYEQYF.

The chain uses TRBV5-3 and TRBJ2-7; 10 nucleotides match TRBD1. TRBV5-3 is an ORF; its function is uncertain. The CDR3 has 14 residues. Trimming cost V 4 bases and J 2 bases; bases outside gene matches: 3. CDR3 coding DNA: TGTGCCAGAAGCCGGGGACAGGGGCCCTACGAGCAGTACTTC. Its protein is CARSRGQGPYEQYF.

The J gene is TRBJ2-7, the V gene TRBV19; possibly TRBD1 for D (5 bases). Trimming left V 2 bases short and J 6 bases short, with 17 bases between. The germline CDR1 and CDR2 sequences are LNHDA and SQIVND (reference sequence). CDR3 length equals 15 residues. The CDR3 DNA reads TGTGCCAGTAGTATAAGACCCCAGGGTCTGACCGAGCAGTACTTC. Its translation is CASSIRPQGLTEQYF.

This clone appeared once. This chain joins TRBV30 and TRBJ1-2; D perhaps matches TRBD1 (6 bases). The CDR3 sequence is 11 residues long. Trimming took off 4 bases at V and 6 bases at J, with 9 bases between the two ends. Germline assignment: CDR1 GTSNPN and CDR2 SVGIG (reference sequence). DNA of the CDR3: TGTGCCTGGAACAGGGCGGATGGCTACACCTTC. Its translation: CAWNRADGYTF.

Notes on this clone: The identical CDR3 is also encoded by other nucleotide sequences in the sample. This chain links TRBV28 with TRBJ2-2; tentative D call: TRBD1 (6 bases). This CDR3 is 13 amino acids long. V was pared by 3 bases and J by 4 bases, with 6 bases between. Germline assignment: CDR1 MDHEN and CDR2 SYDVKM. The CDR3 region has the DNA TGTGCCAGCAGTTTCAGGGGCACCGGGGAGCTGTTTTTT. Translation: CASSFRGTGELFF.

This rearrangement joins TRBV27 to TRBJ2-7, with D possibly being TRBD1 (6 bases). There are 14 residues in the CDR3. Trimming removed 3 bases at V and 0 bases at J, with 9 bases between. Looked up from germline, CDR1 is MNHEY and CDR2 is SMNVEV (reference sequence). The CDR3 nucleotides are TGTGCCAGCAGTTTCCGAGGGGGCTCCTACGAGCAGTACTTC. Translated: CASSFRGGSYEQYF.

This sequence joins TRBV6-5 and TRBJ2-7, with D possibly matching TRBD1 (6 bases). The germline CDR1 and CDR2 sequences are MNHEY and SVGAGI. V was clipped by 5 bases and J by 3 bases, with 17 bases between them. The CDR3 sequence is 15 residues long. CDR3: CASSPGTPVHYEQYF. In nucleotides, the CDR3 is TGTGCCAGCAGTCCCGGGACACCAGTACACTACGAGCAGTACTTC.

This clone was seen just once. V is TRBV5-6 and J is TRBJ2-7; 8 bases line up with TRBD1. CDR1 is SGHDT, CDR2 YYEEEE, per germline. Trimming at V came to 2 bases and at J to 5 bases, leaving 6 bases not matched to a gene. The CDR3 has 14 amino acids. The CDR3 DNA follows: TGTGCCAGCAGCTTCGTTCAGGGGGCAGACGAGCAGTACTTC. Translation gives CASSFVQGADEQYF.

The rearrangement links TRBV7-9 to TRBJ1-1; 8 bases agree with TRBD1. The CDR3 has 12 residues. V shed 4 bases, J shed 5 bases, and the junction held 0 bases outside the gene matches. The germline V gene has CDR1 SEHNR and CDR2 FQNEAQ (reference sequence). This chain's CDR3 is CASSWTGTEAFF. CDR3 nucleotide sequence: TGTGCCAGCAGCTGGACAGGGACTGAAGCTTTCTTT.

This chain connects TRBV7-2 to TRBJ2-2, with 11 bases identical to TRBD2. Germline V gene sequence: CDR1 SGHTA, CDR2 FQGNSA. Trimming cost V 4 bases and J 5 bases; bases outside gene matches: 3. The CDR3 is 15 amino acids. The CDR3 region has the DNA TGTGCCAGCAGCTACCTAGCGGGGGGAACCGGGGAGCTGTTTTTT. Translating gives CASSYLAGGTGELFF.

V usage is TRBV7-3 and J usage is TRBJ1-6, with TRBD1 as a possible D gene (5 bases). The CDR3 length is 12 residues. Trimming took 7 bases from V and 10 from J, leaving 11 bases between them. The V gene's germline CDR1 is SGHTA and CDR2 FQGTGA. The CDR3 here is CASNQGRSPLHF. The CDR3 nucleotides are TGTGCCAGCAATCAGGGTCGGTCACCCCTCCACTTT.

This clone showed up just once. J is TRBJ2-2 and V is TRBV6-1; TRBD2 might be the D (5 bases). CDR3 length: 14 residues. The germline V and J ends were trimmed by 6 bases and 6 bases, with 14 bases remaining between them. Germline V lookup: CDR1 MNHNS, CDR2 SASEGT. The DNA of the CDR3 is TGTGCCAGCAGCGCCCTCTTGAGGGCCGGGGAGCTGTTTTTT. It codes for CASSALLRAGELFF.

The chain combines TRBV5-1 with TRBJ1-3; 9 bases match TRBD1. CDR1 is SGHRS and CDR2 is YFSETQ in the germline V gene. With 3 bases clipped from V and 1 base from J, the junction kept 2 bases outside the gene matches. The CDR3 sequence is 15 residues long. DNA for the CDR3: TGCGCCAGCAGCTCGGACAGGGGTTCTGGAAACACCATATATTTT. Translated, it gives CASSSDRGSGNTIYF.

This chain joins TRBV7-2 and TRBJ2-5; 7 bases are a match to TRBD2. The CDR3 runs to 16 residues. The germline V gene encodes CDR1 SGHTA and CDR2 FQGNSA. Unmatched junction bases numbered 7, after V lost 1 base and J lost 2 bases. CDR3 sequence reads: CASSLDGRAGQETQYF. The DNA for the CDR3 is TGTGCCAGCAGCTTAGATGGGAGGGCCGGTCAAGAGACCCAGTACTTC.

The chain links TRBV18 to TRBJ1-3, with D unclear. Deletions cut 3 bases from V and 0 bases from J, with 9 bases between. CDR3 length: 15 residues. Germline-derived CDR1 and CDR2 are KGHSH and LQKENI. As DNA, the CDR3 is TGTGCCAGCTCACCCAGTTACGTCTCTGGAAACACCATATATTTT. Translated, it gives CASSPSYVSGNTIYF.

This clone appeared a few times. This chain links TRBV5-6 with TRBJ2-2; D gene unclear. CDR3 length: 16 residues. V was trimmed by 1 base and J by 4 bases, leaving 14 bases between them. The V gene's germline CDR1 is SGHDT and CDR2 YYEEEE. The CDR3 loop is CASSLFHHRPTGELFF. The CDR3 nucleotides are TGTGCCAGCAGCTTGTTCCACCACAGACCCACCGGGGAGCTGTTTTTT.

The CDR3 sequence is CASSLRRNSPLHF. The DNA for the CDR3 is TGTGCCAGCAGCTTACGGAGGAATTCACCCCTCCACTTT. V gene TRBV7-2 combines with J gene TRBJ1-6; D unclear. Trimming removed 2 bases at V and 7 bases at J, with 6 bases between. CDR1 is SGHTA, CDR2 FQGNSA, per germline. The CDR3 has 13 amino acids.

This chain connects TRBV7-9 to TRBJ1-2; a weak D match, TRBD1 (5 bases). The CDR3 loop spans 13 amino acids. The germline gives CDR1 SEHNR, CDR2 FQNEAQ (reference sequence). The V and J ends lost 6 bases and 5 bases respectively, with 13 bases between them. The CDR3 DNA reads TGTGCCAGCAGACTCGGACACCCATATGGCTACACCTTC. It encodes CASRLGHPYGYTF.

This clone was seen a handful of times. CDR3 residues: CASTDPGQGNTGELFF. The CDR3 DNA reads as TGCGCCAGTACAGATCCGGGACAGGGGAACACCGGGGAGCTGTTTTTT. The chain carries TRBV10-2 and TRBJ2-2; 9 positions match TRBD1. Trimming removed 9 bases from V and 1 base from J; junction bases left unmatched: 9. Germline-derived CDR1 and CDR2 are WSHSY and SAAADI. The CDR3 is made up of 16 amino acids.